A selection of T cell receptor beta chains follows, all from one sample in a study of T-cell reconstitution after alpha-beta-depleted transplantation in children. TCRdb reanalysed the PCR reads using MiXCR and keeps one entry per CDR3 protein. Of hundreds of thousands of distinct CDR3 sequences in the sample, approximately 29% were seen once. The sequenced sample was PBMCs from the stem cell graft donor, obtained from the stem cell graft. The receptors derive from a human donor who donated a stem cell graft to a child with aplastic anemia. Both conserved end residues are part of each CDR3. The D gene is left open where the match is weak. Where a row states a size, it is once, few, many or the class of an expanded clone; other rows omit it.

v_call: TRBV9; clone_size: .; j_call: TRBJ2-1; d_call: TRBD1; cdr3_nt: TGTGCCAGCAGCGTGGGACAGGATCTTTCCTACAATGAGCAGTTCTTC; cdr3_aa: CASSVGQDLSYNEQFF
v_call: TRBV20-1; clone_size: few; j_call: TRBJ2-4; d_call: TRBD2; cdr3_nt: TGCAGTGCTACCCAGCCTAGCGGTCTCAAAAACATTCAGTACTTC; cdr3_aa: CSATQPSGLKNIQYF
v_call: TRBV3-1; clone_size: .; j_call: TRBJ2-1; d_call: TRBD2; cdr3_nt: TGTGCCAGCAGCCAAGGCCGGACTAGCGGCCCTGAGCAGTTCTTC; cdr3_aa: CASSQGRTSGPEQFF
v_call: TRBV6-5; clone_size: .; j_call: TRBJ1-1; d_call: .; cdr3_nt: TGTGCCAGCAGTTACCGCCACTCGAACACTGAAGCTTTCTTT; cdr3_aa: CASSYRHSNTEAFF
v_call: TRBV14; clone_size: .; j_call: TRBJ1-4; d_call: .; cdr3_nt: TGTGCCAGCAGCCAAGCGAGTATCGTTGAAAAACTGTTTTTT; cdr3_aa: CASSQASIVEKLFF
v_call: TRBV29-1; clone_size: few; j_call: TRBJ2-3; d_call: .; cdr3_nt: TGCAGCGTTGAGATAGGTTCGGAAGATACGCAGTATTTT; cdr3_aa: CSVEIGSEDTQYF
v_call: TRBV25-1; clone_size: .; j_call: TRBJ2-3; d_call: TRBD1; cdr3_nt: TGTGCCAGCAGTATGACAGGGGCTAGCACAGATACGCAGTATTTT; cdr3_aa: CASSMTGASTDTQYF
v_call: TRBV10-3; clone_size: few; j_call: TRBJ2-3; d_call: TRBD1; cdr3_nt: TGTGCCATCAGACAGGGACAGGCCTTGGCAGATACGCAGTATTTT; cdr3_aa: CAIRQGQALADTQYF
v_call: TRBV7-2; clone_size: many; j_call: TRBJ1-2; d_call: TRBD1; cdr3_nt: TGTGCCAGCAGCTTAGTTCAGGGGGCGGATGGCTACACCTTC; cdr3_aa: CASSLVQGADGYTF
v_call: TRBV27; clone_size: .; j_call: TRBJ2-7; d_call: TRBD1; cdr3_nt: TGTGCCAGCAGTAACCGGGACAGGGGGTCCTACGAGCAGTACTTC; cdr3_aa: CASSNRDRGSYEQYF
v_call: TRBV5-1; clone_size: .; j_call: TRBJ2-7; d_call: TRBD1; cdr3_nt: TGCGCCAGCAGCTCGACAGGGGATTTATCTCGCGAGCAGTACTTC; cdr3_aa: CASSSTGDLSREQYF
v_call: TRBV6-1; clone_size: .; j_call: TRBJ1-1; d_call: .; cdr3_nt: TGTGCCAGCAGTCTAAACCCGAGGACAGCAGACACTGAAGCTTTCTTT; cdr3_aa: CASSLNPRTADTEAFF
v_call: TRBV18; clone_size: few; j_call: TRBJ1-5; d_call: .; cdr3_nt: TGTGCCAGCTCAAGTTCCGGGGAACCCAATCAGCCCCAGCATTTT; cdr3_aa: CASSSSGEPNQPQHF
v_call: TRBV3-1; clone_size: .; j_call: TRBJ2-7; d_call: .; cdr3_nt: TGTGCCAGCAGCCAAGGACGGCTAACCTACGAGCAGTACTTC; cdr3_aa: CASSQGRLTYEQYF
v_call: TRBV20-1; clone_size: few; j_call: TRBJ2-3; d_call: TRBD2; cdr3_nt: TGCAGTGCTGTTAGCGGGAGCCAGGCCACAGATACGCAGTATTTT; cdr3_aa: CSAVSGSQATDTQYF
v_call: TRBV25-1; clone_size: .; j_call: TRBJ1-4; d_call: .; cdr3_nt: TGTGCCAGCAGTGATTGGGAGGGGGAGGATGAAAAACTGTTTTTT; cdr3_aa: CASSDWEGEDEKLFF
v_call: TRBV12-3/TRBV12-4; clone_size: few; j_call: TRBJ1-2; d_call: .; cdr3_nt: TGTGCCAGCAGTTTAAGACAGATTGCCTATGGCTACACCTTC; cdr3_aa: CASSLRQIAYGYTF
v_call: TRBV7-8; clone_size: .; j_call: TRBJ2-1; d_call: TRBD2; cdr3_nt: TGTGCCAGCAGCTTAACTCTTCCTACTAGCGGGTACAATGAGCAGTTCTTC; cdr3_aa: CASSLTLPTSGYNEQFF
v_call: TRBV10-3; clone_size: few; j_call: TRBJ2-3; d_call: TRBD1; cdr3_nt: TGTGCCATCAGTGAGTCACGGACAGGGAGAGAGAGCACAGATACGCAGTATTTT; cdr3_aa: CAISESRTGRESTDTQYF
v_call: TRBV2; clone_size: .; j_call: TRBJ1-2; d_call: .; cdr3_nt: TGTGCCAGCAGTGACCGACAGATGAACTATGGCTACACCTTC; cdr3_aa: CASSDRQMNYGYTF
v_call: TRBV18; clone_size: .; j_call: TRBJ1-5; d_call: .; cdr3_nt: TGTGCCAGCTCACCCATTCGGGCCCGCAATCAGCCCCAGCATTTT; cdr3_aa: CASSPIRARNQPQHF
v_call: TRBV29-1; clone_size: .; j_call: TRBJ2-2; d_call: TRBD2; cdr3_nt: TGCAGCGTTGGAGCGGGACGTGGGGAGCTGTTTTTT; cdr3_aa: CSVGAGRGELFF
v_call: TRBV29-1; clone_size: few; j_call: TRBJ1-3; d_call: TRBD1; cdr3_nt: TGCAGCGTTGACGGCTTCGGGACAGGGGAAAACACCATATATTTT; cdr3_aa: CSVDGFGTGENTIYF
v_call: TRBV20-1; clone_size: .; j_call: TRBJ2-1; d_call: TRBD1; cdr3_nt: TGCAGTGCTAGCGACAGGGGCTTTTTCGGGAATGAGCAGTTCTTC; cdr3_aa: CSASDRGFFGNEQFF
v_call: TRBV20-1; clone_size: few; j_call: TRBJ1-2; d_call: .; cdr3_nt: TGCAGTGCTAGACGGCAGGGAACGGGGTATGGCTACACCTTC; cdr3_aa: CSARRQGTGYGYTF
v_call: TRBV29-1; clone_size: few; j_call: TRBJ1-1; d_call: .; cdr3_nt: TGCAGCGTCGCTCGGGAGAACACTGAAGCTTTCTTT; cdr3_aa: CSVARENTEAFF
v_call: TRBV20-1; clone_size: few; j_call: TRBJ2-3; d_call: TRBD2; cdr3_nt: TGCAGTGCTAGTTTGTATTCCAGCGGGACTAGCACAGATACGCAGTATTTT; cdr3_aa: CSASLYSSGTSTDTQYF
v_call: TRBV6-1; clone_size: .; j_call: TRBJ1-6; d_call: TRBD1; cdr3_nt: TGTGCCAGCAGGCCTACCGGGACAGGGGCCTCACCCCTCCACTTT; cdr3_aa: CASRPTGTGASPLHF
v_call: TRBV27; clone_size: few; j_call: TRBJ1-5; d_call: .; cdr3_nt: TGTGCCAGCAGTTTGTCGGGACGATACAATCAGCCCCAGCATTTT; cdr3_aa: CASSLSGRYNQPQHF
v_call: TRBV7-2; clone_size: .; j_call: TRBJ1-1; d_call: TRBD1; cdr3_nt: TGTGCCAGCAGCTTAGTTGGGACAGGAGGGACTGAAGCTTTCTTT; cdr3_aa: CASSLVGTGGTEAFF
v_call: TRBV27; clone_size: few; j_call: TRBJ2-7; d_call: TRBD2; cdr3_nt: TGTGCCAGCAGTCCGGGACTAGCGGGAGGGCCGTACTTC; cdr3_aa: CASSPGLAGGPYF
v_call: TRBV30; clone_size: few; j_call: TRBJ2-5; d_call: .; cdr3_nt: TGTGCCTGGAGTGTAAGAGGGTCAGAGACCCAGTACTTC; cdr3_aa: CAWSVRGSETQYF